These T cell receptor beta chains were read from a single sample in a study of blood T cell repertoires in COVID-19. The repertoire was sequenced with immunoSEQ multiplex PCR; TCRdb's copy has only in-frame clones and lacks some. This sample has under 300,000 clones, with approximately 86% found just once. The sample comprised PBMCs or T cells enriched from blood (not recorded which). Receptors originate from a woman between 40 and 50 years old with acute COVID-19. The CDR3 runs from the conserved cysteine through the conserved F or W. Each record gives: V gene, D gene, J gene, clone size, CDR3 protein, CDR3 DNA. A D gene is named only where the DNA matches it firmly. Only some rows state a clone size, as once, few, many or a class for expanded clones.

>TRBV12-5|NA|TRBJ1-6|few
CASGLVQDSPLHF
TGTGCTAGTGGTTTGGTACAGGATTCACCCCTCCACTTT
>TRBV25-1|NA|TRBJ2-2|NA
CASRQGSGELFF
TGTGCCAGCAGGCAGGGGTCCGGGGAGCTGTTTTTT
>TRBV6-1|TRBD1|TRBJ1-5|few
CASSETKTGNSNQPQHF
TGTGCCAGCAGTGAAACTAAGACAGGGAATAGCAATCAGCCCCAGCATTTT
>TRBV11-1|TRBD2|TRBJ2-7|few
CASSLKREVLSYEQYF
TGTGCCAGCAGCTTGAAGCGGGAGGTCCTTTCCTACGAGCAGTACTTC
>TRBV7-9|NA|TRBJ1-3|NA
CASSPDSEAGNTIYF
TGTGCCAGCAGCCCGGACAGTGAAGCTGGAAACACCATATATTTT
>TRBV25-1|NA|TRBJ2-7|NA
CASKGVGESHEQYF
TGTGCCAGCAAGGGGGTGGGAGAGTCCCACGAGCAGTACTTC
>TRBV10-1|TRBD1|TRBJ1-2|NA
CASIGTGPIYGYTF
TGCGCCAGCATCGGGACAGGCCCAATCTATGGCTACACCTTC
>TRBV9|TRBD1|TRBJ1-6|NA
CASSANRGQENSPLHF
TGTGCCAGCAGCGCGAACCGCGGACAGGAGAATTCACCCCTCCACTTT
>TRBV7-7|NA|TRBJ1-1|NA
CASSPLVGGWTEAFF
TGTGCTAGCAGCCCTCTCGTCGGGGGGTGGACTGAAGCTTTCTTT
>TRBV10-3|TRBD2|TRBJ2-1|NA
CAIREGLAGVNEQFF
TGTGCCATCAGGGAAGGACTAGCGGGAGTCAATGAGCAGTTCTTC
>TRBV11-2|NA|TRBJ2-2|once
CASRLTGNTGELFF
TGTGCCAGCAGGTTAACGGGGAACACCGGGGAGCTGTTTTTT
>TRBV10-1|NA|TRBJ1-1|NA
CASSTGRRNTEAFF
TGCGCCAGCAGTACGGGTCGGCGGAACACTGAAGCTTTCTTT